This entry features one T cell receptor (beta chain) sequence. Its antigen is unknown. The data are from a study of cytomegalovirus exposure and HLA in healthy donors. About the study: From HLA-typed donors, an early data release held about 85 million unique TCRs.

13 Jbeta primers and 60 Vbeta primers were used for the PCR. In the study's own analysis: Some 10 million of tens of millions of unique TCR beta chains were shared, per a later count. Measured with immunoSEQ multiplex PCR; TCRdb has only the in-frame clones, and not every one. Clone size and V and J calls were adopted from that table, with D and trimming inferred from the DNA. In the table there are under 200,000 clones, 65% to 85% of which are singletons. The V gene's germline CDR1 is SGHRS and CDR2 YFSETQ. The CDR3 consists of 16 residues. With 1 base clipped from V and 1 base from J, the junction kept 5 bases outside the gene matches. Study results and caveats: In a later analysis, TCR beta V- and J-gene trimming showed a link to a missense DCLRE1C variant.

The source material was PBMCs. The chain links TRBV5-1 to TRBJ2-5, with 9 bases that match TRBD1. This clonotype originated in a woman in her 40s in good health and CMV-seropositive. CDR3: CASSLLGQGFQETQYF. CDR3 in DNA: TGCGCCAGCAGCTTGTTGGGACAGGGCTTCCAAGAGACCCAGTACTTC. Based on the CDR3 plus reference TRBV5-1 and TRBJ2-5, the full variable domain is KAGVTQTPRYLIKTRGQQVTLSCSPISGHRSVSWYQQTPGQGLQFLFEYFSETQRNKGNFPGRFSGRQFSNSRSEMNVSTLELGDSALYLCASSLLGQGFQETQYFGPGTRLLVL.